The clone carrying this TCR beta chain was recorded only once. The antigen is unknown. The data originate from a study of CD8 T cells in Susac syndrome. CD8+ and CD4+ T cells circulating in blood were sequenced for TCR beta. The multiple sclerosis controls were treatment-naive patients, and their relapsing-remitting disease was stable or active. Broader study findings: The TCR sequencing and HLA analysis in the study involved a relatively small number of individuals, as the study acknowledged.

It was with random hexamers that roughly 0.45 to 1 ug RNA was reverse transcribed. Amplification of the TCR beta CDR3 was carried out by immunoSEQ multiplex PCR, which spanned a total of 54 Vbeta and 13 Jbeta segments. From the immunoSEQ multiplex PCR reads, TCRdb called clonotypes with MiXCR, one entry per CDR3 protein. This table holds 250,000 or so distinct CDR3 sequences, around 93% found once. The clonotype originates from a human donor with multiple sclerosis. Sequencing input: CD4+ T cells from PBMCs.

The CDR3 DNA is TGCAGTGCTAAGAGGGCGGAGGTGGTCACAGATACGCAGTATTTT. It translates to CSAKRAEVVTDTQYF. The chain combines TRBV20-1 with TRBJ2-3; D is perhaps TRBD2 (5 bases). V lost 4 bases, J lost 2 bases, and 16 bases lay in between. Germline CDR1 reads DFQATT; CDR2 reads SNEGSKA (reference sequence). CDR3 size: 15 residues.